This T cell receptor beta chain was sequenced in a study of cytomegalovirus exposure and HLA in healthy donors. The PCR used 60 Vbeta and 13 Jbeta primers. Data came from immunoSEQ multiplex PCR; TCRdb stores just in-frame clones and leaves some out. This sample has about 110,000 clones; around 70% occur once, and the top ten carry about 5%. The CDR3 loop spans 13 amino acids. Germline values: CDR1 WSHSY, CDR2 SAAADI. V was pared by 7 bases and J by 4 bases, with 6 bases of the junction left unmatched. V usage is TRBV10-2 and J usage is TRBJ1-1; 7 nucleotides line up with TRBD1. What was sequenced was PBMCs. The receptor was isolated from a woman aged 65 to 85 in good health and CMV-seropositive. The CDR3 protein is CASKSQGGTEAFF. CDR3 nucleotides: TGCGCCAGCAAATCGCAGGGGGGCACTGAAGCTTTCTTT.